Each of the 6 T cell receptor beta chains below was sequenced from the same sample in a study of blood T cell repertoires in COVID-19. Generated by immunoSEQ multiplex PCR, the TCRdb table keeps only in-frame clones and is missing some. Of roughly 95,000 clones in the sample, about nine tenths are singletons; the top ten hold 3% to 4.5%. Material for sequencing was peripheral blood. The receptors come from a woman between 45 and 65 years old in a cohort sampled during active COVID-19.

The V call is TRBV5-6, the J call TRBJ1-5; D unclear. The CDR3 contains 13 residues. Deletions cut 0 bases from V and 6 bases from J, with 7 bases between. Germline loops: CDR1 SGHDT, CDR2 YYEEEE. The CDR3 DNA follows: TGTGCCAGCAGCTTGGGGTACGGTCAGCCCCAGCATTTT. It specifies CASSLGYGQPQHF.

This rearrangement joins TRBV28 to TRBJ1-1; D is perhaps TRBD1 (6 bases). V lost 10 bases and J lost 0, with 12 bases in between. CDR1 MDHEN and CDR2 SYDVKM come from the germline V gene. The CDR3 covers 13 residues. CDR3 DNA sequence: TGTGCCACGGTCAGGGGAATGAACACTGAAGCTTTCTTT. It is translated as CATVRGMNTEAFF. The full variable domain, in which reference TRBV28 and TRBJ1-1 provide the parts outside the CDR3, is DVKVTQSSRYLVKRTGEKVFLECVQDMDHENMFWYRQDPGLGLRLIYFSYDVKMKEKGDIPEGYSVSREKKERFSLILESASTNQTSMYLCATVRGMNTEAFFGQGTRLTVV.

V usage is TRBV5-1 and J usage is TRBJ2-7; 14 positions agree with TRBD2. Germline V gene data show CDR1 as SGHRS and CDR2 as YFSETQ. The V and J ends lost 4 bases and 3 bases, in that order; junction bases with no gene match: 12. The CDR3 runs 18 residues. The DNA for the CDR3 is TGCGCCAGCAGCCTGACTAGCGGGAGGGCCGATTGGTACTACGAGCAGTACTTC. This sequence encodes CASSLTSGRADWYYEQYF.

This rearrangement joins TRBV3-1 (or the pseudogene TRBV3-2) to TRBJ2-1; perhaps TRBD1 as D (6 bases). The CDR3 is made up of 14 amino acids. Germline CDR1 reads LGHDT; CDR2 reads YNNKEL (reference sequence). Trimming removed 3 bases from V and 3 bases from J, with 9 bases in between. The CDR3: CASSQAGDYNEQFF. CDR3 DNA: TGTGCCAGCAGCCAGGCAGGGGACTACAATGAGCAGTTCTTC.

This CDR3 reads CSGRLAGGETQYF. The CDR3 coding sequence is TGCAGCGGAAGACTAGCGGGAGGAGAGACCCAGTACTTC. This chain links TRBV29-1 with TRBJ2-5, with 13 bases fitting TRBD2. The junction had 3 bases not matched to a gene; V was cut back by 7 bases and J by 4 bases. The CDR3 totals 13 residues. In germline, CDR1 is SQVTM, CDR2 ANQGSEA.

The rearrangement uses TRBV10-3 and TRBJ1-2; 7 bases fit TRBD1. J lost 3 bases, V lost 6 bases, and 13 bases had no gene match. CDR3 size: 16 residues. Germline values: CDR1 ENHRY, CDR2 SYGVKD. The CDR3 loop reads CAIRVQGQTGDYGYTF. CDR3 in DNA: TGTGCCATCAGGGTACAGGGGCAGACAGGAGACTATGGCTACACCTTC.